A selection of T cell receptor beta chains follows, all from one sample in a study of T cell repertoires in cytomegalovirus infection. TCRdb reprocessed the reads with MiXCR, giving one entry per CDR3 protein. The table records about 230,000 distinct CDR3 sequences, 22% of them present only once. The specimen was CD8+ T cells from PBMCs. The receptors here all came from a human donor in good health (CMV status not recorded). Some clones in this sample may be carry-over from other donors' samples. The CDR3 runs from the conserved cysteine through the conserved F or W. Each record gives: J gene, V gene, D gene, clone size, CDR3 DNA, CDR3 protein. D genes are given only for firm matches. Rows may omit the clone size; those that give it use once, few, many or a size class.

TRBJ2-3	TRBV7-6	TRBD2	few	TGTGCCAGCAGCTCCCGGTTAGCGGGAGTCACAGATACGCAGTATTTT	CASSSRLAGVTDTQYF
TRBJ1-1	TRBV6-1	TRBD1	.	TGTGCCAGCAGTTTAGCGCTCTTCAGGACAGGGAACACTGAAGCTTTCTTT	CASSLALFRTGNTEAFF
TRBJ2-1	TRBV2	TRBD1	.	TGTGCCAGCAGCCTGGGACAGGTATACAATGAGCAGTTCTTC	CASSLGQVYNEQFF
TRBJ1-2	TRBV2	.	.	TGTGCCAGCAGTGGGACGTCTTCTGGTGGCTACACCTTC	CASSGTSSGGYTF
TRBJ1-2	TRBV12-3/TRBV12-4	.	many	TGTGCCACCAGGAGGGGGGGGTTAGGCTACACCTTC	CATRRGGLGYTF
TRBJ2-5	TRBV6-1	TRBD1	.	TGTGCCAGCAGCCGTTCTTGGACAGGGGGCCAAGAGACCCAGTACTTC	CASSRSWTGGQETQYF
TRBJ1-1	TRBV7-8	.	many	TGTGCCAGCAGCTCAGCGGGGACCAACACTGAAGCTTTCTTT	CASSSAGTNTEAFF
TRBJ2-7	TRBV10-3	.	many	TGTGCCATCAGTGTAGGGGACGAGCAGTACTTC	CAISVGDEQYF
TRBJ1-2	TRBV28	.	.	TGTGCCAGCCACACAGGGTTAAGCTACACCTTC	CASHTGLSYTF
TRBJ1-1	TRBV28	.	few	TGTGCCAGCAGTCCCTCCTTGCCGTCCGGGGCCACTGAAGCTTTCTTT	CASSPSLPSGATEAFF
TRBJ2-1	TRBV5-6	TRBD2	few	TGTGCCAGCAGCTTGTGGGGGGCCGGACTAGCGTTGAATGAGCAGTTCTTC	CASSLWGAGLALNEQFF
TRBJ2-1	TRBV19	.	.	TGTGCCAGTAGTATCGGACAGACGACCTACAATGAGCAGTTCTTC	CASSIGQTTYNEQFF
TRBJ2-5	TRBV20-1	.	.	TGCAGTGCTAGAGGGACCAAAATCCGTCCAGAGACCCAGTACTTC	CSARGTKIRPETQYF
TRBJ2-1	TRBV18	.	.	TGTGCCAGCTCACCACCGGAGGGGCAGTACAATGAGCAGTTCTTC	CASSPPEGQYNEQFF
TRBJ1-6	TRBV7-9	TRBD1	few	TGTGCCAGCAGCTTCCCGGGACAGAATTCACCCCTCCACTTT	CASSFPGQNSPLHF
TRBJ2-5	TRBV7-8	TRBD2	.	TGTGCCAGCAGCCCTAGGGGACTAGGGGGACAAGAGACCCAGTACTTC	CASSPRGLGGQETQYF
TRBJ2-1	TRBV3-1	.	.	TGTGCCAGCAGCCAAGAAGGCGAGGCTGAGCAGTTCTTC	CASSQEGEAEQFF
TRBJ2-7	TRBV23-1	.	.	TGCGCCAGCCCAGGACAGGGAGGGTCCTACGAGCAGTACTTC	CASPGQGGSYEQYF
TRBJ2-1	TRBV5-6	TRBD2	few	TGTGCCAGCAGCGTGCTAGCGGGGGGATACAATGAGCAGTTCTTC	CASSVLAGGYNEQFF
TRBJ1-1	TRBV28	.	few	TGTGCCAGCAGTTTATTCCCTTGGTCGGATACTGAAGCTTTCTTT	CASSLFPWSDTEAFF
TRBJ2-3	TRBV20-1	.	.	TGCAGTGCTAGAGTGAGCAGGACCACAGATACGCAGTATTTT	CSARVSRTTDTQYF
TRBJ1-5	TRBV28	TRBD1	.	TGTGCCAGCAGTTTTTGGCAGGGGGCGTACCAGCCCCAGCATTTT	CASSFWQGAYQPQHF
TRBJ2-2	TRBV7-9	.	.	TGTGCCAGCAGCAACGGGCTGGTTGGCGGGGAGCTGTTTTTT	CASSNGLVGGELFF
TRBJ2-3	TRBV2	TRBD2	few	TGTGCCAGCAGAATGAGCGGGGGGGCCATTCGGGCAGATACGCAGTATTTT	CASRMSGGAIRADTQYF
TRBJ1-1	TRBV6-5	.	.	TGTGCCAGCAGTTACTCGGGGGCTGGCGGCACTGAAGCTTTCTTT	CASSYSGAGGTEAFF
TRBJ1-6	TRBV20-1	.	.	TGCAGTGCTGGGGACGGTGGCTATAATTCACCCCTCCACTTT	CSAGDGGYNSPLHF
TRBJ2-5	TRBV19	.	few	TGTGCCAGTAGTTTCGGGACTGCAGAGACCCAGTACTTC	CASSFGTAETQYF
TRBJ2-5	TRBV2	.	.	TGTGCCAGCAGTGAAACGTGGGGTGAAGGAGAGACCCAGTACTTC	CASSETWGEGETQYF
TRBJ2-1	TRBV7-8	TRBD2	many	TGTGCCAGCAGCCTAACCGGGACTAGCTTAGATGAGCAGTTCTTC	CASSLTGTSLDEQFF
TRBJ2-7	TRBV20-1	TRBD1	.	TGCAGTGCTAGAGATGGGACAGGGGCTAGCTACGAGCAGTACTTC	CSARDGTGASYEQYF
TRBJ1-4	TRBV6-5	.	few	TGTGCCAGCAGTTACTCGATGCTTCCCAGATTATACCGGGGGGTTAATGAAAAACTGTTTTTT	CASSYSMLPRLYRGVNEKLFF
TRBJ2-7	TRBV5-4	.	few	TGTGCTTATTACGAAGTCGAGCACGAGCAGTACTTC	CAYYEVEHEQYF
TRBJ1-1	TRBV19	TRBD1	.	TGTGCCAGTAGTGCACAGGGGTTCGTGAACACTGAAGCTTTCTTT	CASSAQGFVNTEAFF
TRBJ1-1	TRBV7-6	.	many	TGTGCCAGCAGCGCATCCAGGGGACTCAACACTGAAGCTTTCTTT	CASSASRGLNTEAFF
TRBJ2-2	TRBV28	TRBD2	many	TGTGCCAGCAGTTTAACAACCGGGGGGGCGAACACCGGGGAGCTGTTTTTT	CASSLTTGGANTGELFF
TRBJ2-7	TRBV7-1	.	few	TGTGCCAGCAGCTCCAATCTAGTACCCGAGCAGTACTTC	CASSSNLVPEQYF
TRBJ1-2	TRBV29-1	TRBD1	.	TGCAGCGTTCTGGACAGGGGTATTGAGGGCTACACCTTC	CSVLDRGIEGYTF
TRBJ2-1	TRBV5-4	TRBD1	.	TGTGCCAGCAGCGGCCCCGGGACAGGGAGGAATGAGCAGTTCTTC	CASSGPGTGRNEQFF
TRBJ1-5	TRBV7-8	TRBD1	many	TGTGCCAGCAGCCCGGACAGGGGAAAGTTTCAGCCCCAGCATTTT	CASSPDRGKFQPQHF
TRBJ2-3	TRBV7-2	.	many	TGTGCCAGCAGACGAGAGCACGCCACAGATACGCAGTATTTT	CASRREHATDTQYF
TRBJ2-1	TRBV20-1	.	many	TGCAGTGCTAGTGGGGCCACCCACAATGAGCAGTTCTTC	CSASGATHNEQFF
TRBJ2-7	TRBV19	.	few	TGTGCCAGTAGTGCGCGGACAGTTTACGAGCAGTACTTC	CASSARTVYEQYF
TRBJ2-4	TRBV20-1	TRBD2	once	TGCAGTGCTAGAGACCTCGGACTAGACTACATTCAGTACTTC	CSARDLGLDYIQYF
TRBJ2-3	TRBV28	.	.	TGTGCCAGCAGTTTAAGGCCCTCCAGGGTCGGCACAGATACGCAGTATTTT	CASSLRPSRVGTDTQYF
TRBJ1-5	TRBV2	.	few	TGTGCCAGCAGTAAAGGACCGAAGAATTATAGCAATCAGCCCCAGCATTTT	CASSKGPKNYSNQPQHF
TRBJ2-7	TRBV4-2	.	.	TGTGCCAGCAGCCAAGCCAGGTACGAGCAGTACTTC	CASSQARYEQYF
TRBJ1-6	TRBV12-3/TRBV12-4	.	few	TGTGCCAGCAGTTTTGACAGCTCCTATAATTCACCCCTCCACTTT	CASSFDSSYNSPLHF
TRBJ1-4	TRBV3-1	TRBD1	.	TGTGCCAGCGGCAACCAGGGGGCAGAGGAAAAACTGTTTTTT	CASGNQGAEEKLFF
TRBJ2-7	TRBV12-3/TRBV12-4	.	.	TGTGCCAGCAGTTTAGCAGTTATATACGAGCAGTACTTC	CASSLAVIYEQYF
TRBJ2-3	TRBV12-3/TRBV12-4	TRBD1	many	TGTGCCAGCAGTCTAACTACAGGGGCCGATACGCAGTATTTT	CASSLTTGADTQYF
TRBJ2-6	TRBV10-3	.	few	TGTGCCATCAGTGACGATATACAGGGCCCCGGGGCCAACGTCCTGACTTTC	CAISDDIQGPGANVLTF
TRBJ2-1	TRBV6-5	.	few	TGTGCCAGCAGCCCCCGGGGCAAATACAATGAGCAGTTCTTC	CASSPRGKYNEQFF
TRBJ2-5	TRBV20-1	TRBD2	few	TGCAGTGCCACGGGACTAGCGGGGGGGAACATTAGACGGCAAGAGACCCAGTACTTC	CSATGLAGGNIRRQETQYF
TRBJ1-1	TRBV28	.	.	TGTGCCAGCAGTTTGGAAGTTCGTGGGGAGGGTGAAGCTTTCTTT	CASSLEVRGEGEAFF
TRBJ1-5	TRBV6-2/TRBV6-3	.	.	TGTGCCAGCACCAAACTGGGGGAATTTGAGCCCCAGCATTTT	CASTKLGEFEPQHF
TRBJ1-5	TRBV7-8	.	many	TGTGCCAGCAGCTTAGCAGGGTTGGGCAATCAGCCCCAGCATTTT	CASSLAGLGNQPQHF
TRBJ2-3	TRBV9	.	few	TGTGCCAGCAGCTCAGGCCAATCATTTACTAGCACAGATACGCAGTATTTT	CASSSGQSFTSTDTQYF
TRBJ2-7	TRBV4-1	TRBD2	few	TGCGCCAGCAGCCAAGAGGCGGGGGGCTGGGGCGAGCAGTACTTC	CASSQEAGGWGEQYF
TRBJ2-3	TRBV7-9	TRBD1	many	TGTGCCAGCAGCTCCCGGGACAGCCTCGCCGATACGCAGTATTTT	CASSSRDSLADTQYF
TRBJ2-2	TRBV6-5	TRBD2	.	TGTGCCAGCAGTTACTCGGGAGGGGACGGGGAGCTGTTTTTT	CASSYSGGDGELFF